A selection of T cell receptor beta chains follows, all from one sample in a study of T cell responses to AZD1222 COVID-19 vaccine. The table came from immunoSEQ multiplex PCR; TCRdb's copy has only in-frame clones and leaves some out. The sample records 110,000 to 150,000 clones, roughly 88% being singletons. The specimen comprised peripheral blood, sampled on day 0 of AZD1222 vaccination. The source of these receptors is an adult in good health. CDR3s include the opening cysteine and the closing phenylalanine or tryptophan. A D gene is named only where the DNA matches it firmly. The size of a clone is reported for some rows only, either as once, few or many, or as a class for expanded clones.

j_call	d_call	cdr3_length	clone_size	v_call	cdr3_nt	cdr3_aa
TRBJ2-5	-	13	-	TRBV10-1	TGCGCCAGCAGTGATCGGGGGAGTGAGACCCAGTACTTC	CASSDRGSETQYF
TRBJ2-3	TRBD2	15	-	TRBV3-1/TRBV3-2	TGTGCCAGCAGCCATCTGCGGGGGGGTGCTAATACGCAGTATTTT	CASSHLRGGANTQYF
TRBJ2-1	TRBD2	14	-	TRBV6-4	TGTGCCAGCAGTCGAGGACTAGCGGGAGATGAGCAGTTCTTC	CASSRGLAGDEQFF
TRBJ1-5	TRBD1	15	-	TRBV11-2	TGTGCCAGCAGCCAAAATTCAGGGGGCGATCAGCCCCAGCATTTT	CASSQNSGGDQPQHF
TRBJ1-6	-	12	-	TRBV2	TGTGCCAGTTTATTCTTCGGTTCACCCCTCCACTTT	CASLFFGSPLHF
TRBJ2-2	-	15	-	TRBV19	TGTGCCAGTAGTAGCAACAGGGAGGGCACCGGGGAGCTGTTTTTT	CASSSNREGTGELFF
TRBJ1-2	-	14	-	TRBV6-5	TGTGCCAGCAGTTACGCCAGGGGCCCCATGGGCTACACCTTC	CASSYARGPMGYTF
TRBJ1-4	-	14	-	TRBV18	TGTGCCAGCTCACCAGACAGTTATAATGAAAAACTGTTTTTT	CASSPDSYNEKLFF
TRBJ1-5	TRBD1	15	-	TRBV15	TGTGCCACCAGCGGAGGGACAGCAGAATATCAGCCCCAGCATTTT	CATSGGTAEYQPQHF
TRBJ2-7	TRBD2	15	-	TRBV19	TGTGCCAGTAGTATATCGGCGGGAGTAAGTTACGAGCAGTACTTC	CASSISAGVSYEQYF
TRBJ2-7	TRBD2	17	-	TRBV7-8	TGTGCCAGCAGCCCCGGACTAGCGGGCTTGCGCTCCTACGAGCAGTACTTC	CASSPGLAGLRSYEQYF
TRBJ1-5	-	13	-	TRBV27	TGTGCCAGCAGTTTAGGGGCGTGGCAGCCCCAGCATTTT	CASSLGAWQPQHF
TRBJ1-2	TRBD1	14	-	TRBV6-2/TRBV6-3	TGTGCCAGCAGTTACCGGGACAGAGCCTATGGCTACACCTTC	CASSYRDRAYGYTF
TRBJ2-1	TRBD2	15	-	TRBV2	TGTGCCAGCAGCGCCGGGACTAGCGGCTACAATGAGCAGTTCTTC	CASSAGTSGYNEQFF
TRBJ1-4	-	17	once	TRBV18	TGTGCCAGCTCACCAAATTTAGGGGATGTTACTAATGAAAAACTGTTTTTT	CASSPNLGDVTNEKLFF
TRBJ1-5	-	15	-	TRBV6-5	TGTGCCAGCAGTCGCTCGGGACGGACAATGGAGCCCCAGCATTTT	CASSRSGRTMEPQHF
TRBJ2-5	-	14	-	TRBV18	TGTGCCAGCTCACCACCGGCCTTGGGGGAGACCCAGTACTTC	CASSPPALGETQYF
TRBJ2-7	-	13	-	TRBV7-8	TGTGCCAGCAGCGGGGGGAGAGCCTACGAGCAGTACTTC	CASSGGRAYEQYF
TRBJ1-2	TRBD1	16	-	TRBV9	TGTGCCAGCAGCGTAAAACCGAGCCCAGGGGGGTATGGCTACACCTTC	CASSVKPSPGGYGYTF
TRBJ1-5	-	15	-	TRBV5-1	TGCGCCAGCAGCTACGACTCAAATAGCAATCAGCCCCAGCATTTT	CASSYDSNSNQPQHF
TRBJ1-5	-	16	-	TRBV5-8	TGTGCCAGCAGCTTGGCCAAGGGAGCAGCTAATCAGCCCCAGCATTTT	CASSLAKGAANQPQHF
TRBJ1-6	-	14	-	TRBV10-1	TGCGCCAGCAGTGAAGGGCCTGGGAATTCACCCCTCCACTTT	CASSEGPGNSPLHF
TRBJ1-1	-	13	-	TRBV6-5	TGTGCCAGCAGTTACCTAGGGGGGATTGAAGCTTTCTTT	CASSYLGGIEAFF
TRBJ2-4	-	14	-	TRBV7-9	TGTGCCAGCAGCTTACGGGGGGCAGGGAACATTCAGTACTTC	CASSLRGAGNIQYF
TRBJ1-1	TRBD1	15	-	TRBV29-1	TGCAGCGTTTCAGGGCAGACAGGGTCGAGCACTGAAGCTTTCTTT	CSVSGQTGSSTEAFF
TRBJ1-2	-	13	-	TRBV6-5	TGTGCCAGCAGGGAGACAGGAATTCTTGGCTACACCTTC	CASRETGILGYTF
TRBJ2-5	TRBD1	17	-	TRBV4-1	TGCGCCAGCAGCCAGGCAAACCGGGACAGGAGACAAGAGACCCAGTACTTC	CASSQANRDRRQETQYF
TRBJ1-4	TRBD1	15	-	TRBV5-1	TGCGCCAGCAGCGCCTTACAGGGGGGTGTTGAAAAACTGTTTTTT	CASSALQGGVEKLFF
TRBJ1-1	-	13	-	TRBV11-2	TGTGCCAGCGCACCGGACCGGAACACTGAAGCTTTCTTT	CASAPDRNTEAFF
TRBJ1-4	-	13	-	TRBV20-1	TGCAGTGCTAGTGATGGGGCTAATGAAAAACTGTTTTTT	CSASDGANEKLFF
TRBJ2-1	-	14	-	TRBV9	TGTGCCAGCAGCGTAGAAGGGGGACGTAGTGAGCAGTTCTTC	CASSVEGGRSEQFF
TRBJ2-7	-	14	-	TRBV9	TGTGCCAGCAGCACGGGACATCAGCCCCACGAGCAGTACTTC	CASSTGHQPHEQYF
TRBJ2-2	TRBD2	16	-	TRBV11-3	TGTGCCAGCAGATATTCGGGACTAGCGGGAGTCGGGGAGCTGTTTTTT	CASRYSGLAGVGELFF
TRBJ2-7	-	14	-	TRBV3-1/TRBV3-2	TGTGCCAGCAGCGACCCTTTGGATAACTACGAGCAGTACTTC	CASSDPLDNYEQYF
TRBJ1-5	-	14	-	TRBV18	TGTGCCAGCTCACCACAGGACAGAAATCAGCCCCAGCATTTT	CASSPQDRNQPQHF
TRBJ2-1	-	12	-	TRBV2	TGTGCCAGCAGTGAACAAGCTAGCGAGCAGTTCTTC	CASSEQASEQFF
TRBJ2-3	TRBD2	13	-	TRBV12-3/TRBV12-4	TGTGCCAGCAGCCGGACTAGCGGGAGTACGCAGTATTTT	CASSRTSGSTQYF
TRBJ1-2	TRBD1	16	-	TRBV5-1	TGCGCCAGCAGCTTGTACGGGACAGGGGGCACCTCTGGCTACACCTTC	CASSLYGTGGTSGYTF
TRBJ2-1	-	11	-	TRBV12-3/TRBV12-4	TGTGCCAGCAGTTTCTTCGCTGAGCAGTTCTTC	CASSFFAEQFF
TRBJ1-4	-	13	-	TRBV14	TGTGCCAGCAGCCAAGACCTAAGGGAAAAACTGTTTTTT	CASSQDLREKLFF
TRBJ2-1	-	14	-	TRBV11-3	TGTGCCAGCAGCCCAAGCAGGGCTACTATTGAGCAGTTCTTC	CASSPSRATIEQFF
TRBJ1-2	TRBD1	14	-	TRBV2	TGTGCCAGTCAGGGGGCGCGGGGGGACTATGGCTACACCTTC	CASQGARGDYGYTF
TRBJ1-2	-	13	-	TRBV14	TGTGCCAGCAGCCAAGGAAGCTTCTATGGCTACACCTTC	CASSQGSFYGYTF
TRBJ2-1	-	14	-	TRBV4-1	TGCGCCAGCAGCCCCGGAGGGGGAAGAATTGAGCAGTTCTTC	CASSPGGGRIEQFF
TRBJ1-4	-	12	-	TRBV29-1	TGCAGCGTAGAGTCAACTAATGAAAAACTGTTTTTT	CSVESTNEKLFF
TRBJ2-2	-	16	few	TRBV28	TGTGCCAGCAGTTTTGTGGGGGGAACCGGTCCTGGGGAGCTGTTTTTT	CASSFVGGTGPGELFF
TRBJ1-1	-	13	-	TRBV19	TGTGCCAGTAATAGCCGTCCGAACACTGAAGCTTTCTTT	CASNSRPNTEAFF
TRBJ2-5	TRBD1	15	-	TRBV2	TGTGCCAGCAGTAGACAGGGAATAGCCCAAGAGACCCAGTACTTC	CASSRQGIAQETQYF
TRBJ2-7	-	20	-	TRBV2	TGTGCCAGCAGTGAAGTAGGGACTTTAGCGCTAGCCGAGGTTGGAGACGAGCAGTACTTC	CASSEVGTLALAEVGDEQYF
TRBJ2-1	TRBD1	18	-	TRBV6-6	TGTGCCAGCAGTCCCTCGACAGGGTCCCACTCCCCCTACAATGAGCAGTTCTTC	CASSPSTGSHSPYNEQFF
TRBJ2-7	-	15	-	TRBV24-1	TGTGCCACCAACTATAACGGGACATTCGGCTACGAGCAGTACTTC	CATNYNGTFGYEQYF
TRBJ2-7	TRBD2	18	-	TRBV9	TGTGCCAGCAGCGTAGGAGCTAGCGGGAGGGCTAGCTCCTACGAGCAGTACTTC	CASSVGASGRASSYEQYF
TRBJ1-6	TRBD1	15	-	TRBV6-5	TGTGCCAGCAGTCCGGCATTGACAGGGCCCTCACCCCTCCACTTT	CASSPALTGPSPLHF